These 31 T cell receptor beta chains were sequenced from one sample in a study of Ad26.COV2.S vaccination and SARS-CoV-2 variants. The data were produced by immunoSEQ multiplex PCR, yet TCRdb's version contains in-frame clones alone and is incomplete. The table lists about 430,000 clones, around 90% of them singletons. Treatment of the sample: about 20 received Ad26.COV2.S at low or high dose, single or two shots; several received placebo; per-sample allocation not given. Sampling was performed 63 days after the first vaccine or placebo injection. Sequences were derived from peripheral blood, sampled in a trial of Ad26.COV2.S vaccine versus placebo. These receptors originate from a person aged 18-65 years who received the Ad26.COV2.S COVID-19 vaccine or a placebo.

The CDR3 DNA reads TGCAGCGTCGCGGACGCGTATAATTCACCCCTCCACTTT. Its translation: CSVADAYNSPLHF. The chain uses TRBV29-1 and TRBJ1-6, with D hard to call. CDR1 and CDR2 (germline): SQVTM, ANQGSEA. The CDR3 length is 13 residues. Deletions cut 6 bases from V and 4 bases from J, with 10 bases between.

V gene TRBV5-1 combines with J gene TRBJ1-1; D may be TRBD1 (6 bases). Germline CDR1 and CDR2: SGHRS and YFSETQ. The CDR3 covers 16 residues. Trimming removed 0 bases from V and 1 base from J, with 13 bases in between. Here the CDR3 DNA reads TGCGCCAGCAGCTTGGGCGGGGGGCGCCGGAACACTGAAGCTTTCTTT. This encodes CASSLGGGRRNTEAFF. Based on the CDR3 plus reference TRBV5-1 and TRBJ1-1, the full variable domain is KAGVTQTPRYLIKTRGQQVTLSCSPISGHRSVSWYQQTPGQGLQFLFEYFSETQRNKGNFPGRFSGRQFSNSRSEMNVSTLELGDSALYLCASSLGGGRRNTEAFFGQGTRLTVV.

This chain links TRBV6-5 with TRBJ1-2; maybe TRBD1 (6 bases). Trimming pared 5 bases from V and 6 bases from J, leaving 16 bases between. Germline V gene lookup returns CDR1 MNHEY and CDR2 SVGAGI. CDR3 length: 14 amino acids. The CDR3 reads CASSLQTGSNGYTF. CDR3 DNA: TGTGCCAGCAGTCTTCAAACAGGGAGTAATGGCTACACCTTC.

The J gene is TRBJ2-7, the V gene TRBV5-4; 10 bases align to TRBD2. CDR1 SGHNT and CDR2 YYREEE come from the germline V gene (reference sequence). J was trimmed by 4 bases and V by 0 bases; bases with no gene match: 1. CDR3 length equals 14 residues. CDR3 in DNA: TGTGCCAGCAGCTTGGCTAGCGGGAGTTACGAGCAGTACTTC. It encodes CASSLASGSYEQYF.

The gene calls are TRBV10-2 and TRBJ1-1; D gene unclear. Looked up from germline, CDR1 is WSHSY and CDR2 is SAAADI. The CDR3 is 11 amino acids. Trimming shortened V by 8 bases and J by 1 base, and 5 bases separated the two germline ends. The CDR3 loop reads CASGENTEAFF. The CDR3 nucleotides read TGCGCCAGCGGGGAGAACACTGAAGCTTTCTTT.

The CDR3 loop is CAINGLAGTDTQYF. The CDR3 DNA is TGTGCCATCAATGGACTAGCGGGCACAGATACGCAGTATTTT. The rearrangement links TRBV10-3 to TRBJ2-3; 10 bases line up with TRBD2. Trimming removed 7 bases from V and 1 base from J; junction bases left unmatched: 2. The germline gives CDR1 ENHRY, CDR2 SYGVKD. CDR3 length: 14 amino acids.

Worth noting for this clone: Other DNA sequences from this sample encode an identical CDR3 as well. This chain connects TRBV9 to TRBJ2-7; the D gene is possibly TRBD1 (6 bases). V was trimmed by 0 bases and J by 4 bases, leaving 11 bases between them. Per germline, CDR1 SGDLS and CDR2 YYNGEE. This CDR3 has 14 residues. The CDR3 DNA sequence: TGTGCCAGCAGCGTAGGTAGCAGGGGTTACGAGCAGTACTTC. This codes for CASSVGSRGYEQYF.

The chain is built from TRBV6-2 or TRBV6-3 and TRBJ2-7; D is ambiguous. V shed 2 bases and J shed 5 bases, with 7 bases lying between them. This CDR3 has 12 residues. Germline V gives CDR1 MNHEY, CDR2 SVGEGT. CDR3 DNA: TGTGCCAGCAGTTACCCCGGACACGAGCAGTACTTC. The encoded protein is CASSYPGHEQYF.

J is TRBJ1-1 and V is TRBV7-2, with D uncertain. The germline gives CDR1 SGHTA, CDR2 FQGNSA. V was cut by 3 bases and J by 4 bases, with 12 bases left in between. The CDR3 runs 14 residues. CDR3 loop: CASSLVGTGTEAFF. The CDR3 region has the DNA TGTGCCAGCAGCTTGGTCGGTACGGGCACTGAAGCTTTCTTT.

This clone occurred once. The chain is built from TRBV5-1 and TRBJ2-1, with D perhaps matching TRBD1 (6 bases). Germline V gives CDR1 SGHRS, CDR2 YFSETQ. This CDR3 region has 15 residues. V dropped 0 bases and J dropped 5 bases, with 12 bases sitting between them. This CDR3 reads CASSLAPGVHNEQFF. CDR3 in DNA: TGCGCCAGCAGCTTGGCGCCAGGGGTCCACAATGAGCAGTTCTTC.

This clone was detected once. J is TRBJ2-7 and V is TRBV28, with a tentative D call TRBD1 (6 bases). Germline values: CDR1 MDHEN, CDR2 SYDVKM. V shed 6 bases and J shed 4 bases, with 13 bases lying between them. This CDR3 is 13 amino acids long. The CDR3 loop is CASSQLQGYEQYF. CDR3 DNA: TGTGCCAGCAGCCAACTACAGGGTTACGAGCAGTACTTC. The whole variable domain, filled in from reference TRBV28 and TRBJ2-7, reads DVKVTQSSRYLVKRTGEKVFLECVQDMDHENMFWYRQDPGLGLRLIYFSYDVKMKEKGDIPEGYSVSREKKERFSLILESASTNQTSMYLCASSQLQGYEQYFGPGTRLTVT.

The rearrangement links TRBV20-1 to TRBJ2-5; no clear D. Germline loops: CDR1 DFQATT, CDR2 SNEGSKA (reference sequence). V lost 2 bases and J lost 5, with 6 bases in between. This CDR3 is 11 amino acids long. CDR3 coding DNA: TGCAGTGCTAGACAGGCTGAGACCCAGTACTTC. It yields the protein CSARQAETQYF.

V usage is TRBV7-8 and J usage is TRBJ2-6; D gene unclear. Between the trimmed V and J ends, which lost 3 bases and 2 bases, there was a span of 11 bases. The CDR3 covers 16 residues. Germline V gives CDR1 SGHVS, CDR2 FQNEAQ. For the CDR3, the DNA is TGTGCCAGCAGCTTGAGTTTTGGGGCTGGGGCCAACGTCCTGACTTTC. Translation gives CASSLSFGAGANVLTF.

The rearrangement joins TRBV4-3 to TRBJ1-2, with D unresolved. The CDR3 spans 15 residues. The germline CDR1 and CDR2 sequences are LGHNA and YSLEER. Trimming shortened V by 0 bases and J by 2 bases, and 10 bases separated the two germline ends. CDR3 in amino acids: CASSQDGGDNYGYTF. CDR3 coding DNA: TGCGCCAGCAGCCAAGATGGTGGAGACAACTATGGCTACACCTTC.

V and J are TRBV29-1 and TRBJ2-5; perhaps D is TRBD1 or TRBD2 (6 bases each). Trimming pared 0 bases from V and 2 bases from J, leaving 10 bases between. From germline, CDR1 is SQVTM and CDR2 ANQGSEA. The CDR3 extends over 14 amino acids. CDR3 coding DNA: TGCAGCGTTGAAGATCGGGGGCCTCAAGAGACCCAGTACTTC. It is translated as CSVEDRGPQETQYF.

The chain has TRBV16 and TRBJ2-2, with D perhaps TRBD2 (5 bases). The V end lost 0 bases, the J end lost 1 base, and 6 bases lay between the germline ends. The CDR3 has 15 residues. Germline V CDR1 and CDR2: KGHSY, FQNENV. The CDR3 loop is CASSQSGVNTGELFF. The CDR3 DNA follows: TGTGCCAGCAGCCAATCCGGGGTGAACACCGGGGAGCTGTTTTTT.

The genes are TRBV6-5 and TRBJ2-3; the D gene is possibly TRBD2 (6 bases). Germline CDR1 reads MNHEY; CDR2 reads SVGAGI. V lost 6 bases, J lost 6 bases, and 19 bases lay in between. This CDR3 spans 15 amino acids. The CDR3 coding sequence is TGTGCCAGCAGCATCCGGGACTCCCGATGGGATACGCAGTATTTT. This translates into CASSIRDSRWDTQYF.

The genes are TRBV1 and TRBJ2-5; the table's D call, TRBD2, was not checked against the DNA. TRBV1 is a pseudogene locus. The CDR3 has 14 residues. The CDR3 sequence is CTIDPAGVCETQYF. The CDR3 DNA is TGCACCATAGACCCAGCGGGAGTCTGTGAGACCCAGTACTTC.

The V call is TRBV30, the J call TRBJ2-7; 7 bases agree with TRBD1. The CDR3 runs 12 residues. With 3 bases clipped from V and 4 bases from J, the junction kept 3 bases outside the gene matches. CDR1 and CDR2 (germline): GTSNPN, SVGIG (reference sequence). For the CDR3, the DNA is TGTGCCTGGAGGAACAGGGGATACGAGCAGTACTTC. This encodes CAWRNRGYEQYF.

V gene TRBV19 combines with J gene TRBJ2-7, with D unresolved. CDR3 length: 13 residues. CDR1 LNHDA and CDR2 SQIVND come from the germline V gene (reference sequence). Deletions cut 3 bases from V and 3 bases from J, with 9 bases between. DNA for the CDR3: TGTGCCAGTAGTATGCAGGCCTTCTACGAGCAGTACTTC. Protein product: CASSMQAFYEQYF.

The chain is built from TRBV9 and TRBJ1-6, with D hard to call. The CDR3 consists of 14 residues. Germline V gene sequence: CDR1 SGDLS, CDR2 YYNGEE. V was clipped by 0 bases and J by 5 bases, with 6 bases between them. The CDR3 here is CASSVGRDNSPLHF. CDR3 DNA: TGTGCCAGCAGCGTAGGGAGGGATAATTCACCCCTCCACTTT.

The rearrangement joins TRBV11-2 to TRBJ1-5; tentative D call: TRBD1 (6 bases). V was trimmed by 2 bases and J by 1 base, leaving 9 bases between them. From germline, CDR1 is SGHAT and CDR2 FQNNGV. The CDR3 totals 15 residues. The CDR3 nucleotides read TGTGCCAGCAGCTTACGGGGGACAAGCAATCAGCCCCAGCATTTT. It codes for CASSLRGTSNQPQHF.

The CDR3 DNA follows: TGTGCCAGTAGTATAAGGTTGACCCGAAATGAAAAACTGTTTTTT. Its translation is CASSIRLTRNEKLFF. The rearrangement uses TRBV19 and TRBJ1-4; D not certain. This CDR3 is built from 15 residues. V dropped 2 bases and J dropped 5 bases, with 12 bases sitting between them. Germline CDR1 LNHDA, CDR2 SQIVND (reference sequence).

The chain carries TRBV4-3 and TRBJ1-4; TRBD1 aligns across 7 bases. Germline V lookup: CDR1 LGHNA, CDR2 YSLEER. Losses at the gene ends were 4 bases for V and 10 bases for J; bases not matched to a gene: 12. The CDR3 loop spans 15 amino acids. The chain's CDR3 is CASSPAGRGYLKLFF. The DNA of the CDR3 is TGCGCCAGCAGCCCCGCGGGCAGGGGGTATTTAAAACTGTTTTTT.

The CDR3 sequence: CASSLGTQPQHF. The CDR3 DNA follows: TGTGCCAGCAGCTTAGGGACTCAGCCCCAGCATTTT. V and J are TRBV7-2 and TRBJ1-5, with unresolved D. Germline CDR1 is SGHTA and CDR2 is FQGNSA. The CDR3 covers 12 residues. Trimming left V 1 base short and J 6 bases short, with 4 bases between. Full variable domain (remainder filled in from reference TRBV7-2 and TRBJ1-5): GAGVSQSPSNKVTEKGKDVELRCDPISGHTALYWYRQSLGQGLEFLIYFQGNSAPDKSGLPSDRFSAERTGGSVSTLTIQRTQQEDSAVYLCASSLGTQPQHFGDGTRLSIL.

The V gene is TRBV27, the J gene TRBJ2-2; D unclear. V shed 8 bases and J shed 1 base, with 14 bases lying between them. From germline, CDR1 is MNHEY and CDR2 SMNVEV (reference sequence). This CDR3 is built from 15 residues. The CDR3 DNA is TGTGCCAGCCGCTGGGCAGGCCAGAACACCGGGGAGCTGTTTTTT. It encodes CASRWAGQNTGELFF.

The J gene is TRBJ1-1, the V gene TRBV3-1 (or the pseudogene TRBV3-2), with D possibly being TRBD1 (6 bases). Germline-derived CDR1 and CDR2 are LGHDT and YNNKEL (reference sequence). This CDR3 has 14 amino acids. V was pared by 7 bases and J by 3 bases, with 15 bases between. Here the CDR3 reads CASTRDKGDTEAFF. CDR3 DNA sequence: TGTGCCAGCACCCGGGACAAAGGGGACACTGAAGCTTTCTTT.

This clone has a single count. The chain combines TRBV7-2 with TRBJ2-7; 8 nucleotides align to TRBD1. V shed 6 bases and J 0 bases; nucleotides not matched to a gene: 7. The length of the CDR3 is 15 residues. Looked up from germline, CDR1 is SGHTA and CDR2 is FQGNSA. The CDR3 is CASRKDRVVSYEQYF. The CDR3, as DNA: TGTGCCAGCAGAAAGGACAGGGTGGTCTCCTACGAGCAGTACTTC. The full variable domain, with the rest looked up from reference TRBV7-2 and TRBJ2-7, is GAGVSQSPSNKVTEKGKDVELRCDPISGHTALYWYRQSLGQGLEFLIYFQGNSAPDKSGLPSDRFSAERTGGSVSTLTIQRTQQEDSAVYLCASRKDRVVSYEQYFGPGTRLTVT.

The genes are TRBV10-3 and TRBJ2-5, with TRBD2 identical over 7 bases. The CDR3 spans 14 residues. V trimming: 6 bases; J trimming: 2 bases; junction bases outside the gene matches: 6. Germline CDR1 ENHRY, CDR2 SYGVKD. CDR3 bases: TGTGCCATCAGGGGAACTAGCGCGCAAGAGACCCAGTACTTC. It yields the protein CAIRGTSAQETQYF.

V is TRBV27 and J is TRBJ2-1; no firm D call. Germline V gene lookup returns CDR1 MNHEY and CDR2 SMNVEV (reference sequence). V dropped 4 bases and J dropped 3 bases, with 10 bases sitting between them. The CDR3 spans 14 residues. CDR3 in DNA: TGTGCCAGCAGTTACACCCCCTTCTACAATGAGCAGTTCTTC. Translating gives CASSYTPFYNEQFF.

The genes are TRBV27 and TRBJ2-2, with 11 bases lining up with TRBD2. This CDR3 comprises 16 residues. The germline V gene encodes CDR1 MNHEY and CDR2 SMNVEV (reference sequence). Trimming removed 8 bases from V and 2 bases from J; junction bases left unmatched: 7. The CDR3 loop reads CASGPLAGGNTGELFF. The CDR3, as DNA: TGTGCCAGCGGACCCCTAGCGGGAGGTAACACCGGGGAGCTGTTTTTT.